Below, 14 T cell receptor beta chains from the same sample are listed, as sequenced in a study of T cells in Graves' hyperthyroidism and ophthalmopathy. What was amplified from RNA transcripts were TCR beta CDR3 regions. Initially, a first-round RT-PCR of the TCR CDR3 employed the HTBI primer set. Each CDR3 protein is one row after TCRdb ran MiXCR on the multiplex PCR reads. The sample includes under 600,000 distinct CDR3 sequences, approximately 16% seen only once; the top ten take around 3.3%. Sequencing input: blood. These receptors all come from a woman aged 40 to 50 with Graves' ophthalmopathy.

CDR3 in amino acids: CAWRPGVNTGELFF. The CDR3 DNA follows: TGTGCCTGGAGGCCAGGGGTCAACACCGGGGAGCTGTTTTTT. The V call is TRBV30, the J call TRBJ2-2, with D possibly TRBD1 on 6 matching bases. The germline gives CDR1 GTSNPN, CDR2 SVGIG (reference sequence). There are 14 residues in the CDR3. Trimming took 3 bases from V and 2 from J, leaving 10 bases between them.

CDR3 in amino acids: CSARDLEGMNTGELFF. In nucleotides, the CDR3 is TGCAGTGCTAGAGATCTAGAGGGGATGAACACCGGGGAGCTGTTTTTT. This chain uses TRBV20-1 with TRBJ2-2, with D tentatively TRBD1 or TRBD2 (5 bases each). The CDR3 covers 16 residues. Germline CDR1 and CDR2: DFQATT and SNEGSKA (reference sequence). V gave up 0 bases and J gave up 1 base, with 12 bases separating them.

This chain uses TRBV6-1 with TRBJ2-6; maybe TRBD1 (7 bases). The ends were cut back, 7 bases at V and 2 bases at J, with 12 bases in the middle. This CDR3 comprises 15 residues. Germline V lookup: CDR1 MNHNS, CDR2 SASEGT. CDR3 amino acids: CASTPGGTGANVLTF. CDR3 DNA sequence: TGTGCCAGCACTCCAGGGGGGACTGGGGCCAACGTCCTGACTTTC.

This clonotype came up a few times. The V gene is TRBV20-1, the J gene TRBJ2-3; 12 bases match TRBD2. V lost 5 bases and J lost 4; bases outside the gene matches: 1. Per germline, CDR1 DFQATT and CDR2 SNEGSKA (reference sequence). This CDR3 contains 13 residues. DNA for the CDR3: TGCAGTGCTTCTAGCGGGGGGGCAGATACGCAGTATTTT. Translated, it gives CSASSGGADTQYF.

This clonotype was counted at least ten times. The DNA of the CDR3 is TGTGCCAGCTCACCACCTGGAACCAAAAACATTCAGTACTTC. Protein product: CASSPPGTKNIQYF. The gene calls are TRBV18 and TRBJ2-4; D ambiguous. V lost 0 bases to trimming and J lost 2 bases, with 5 bases between them. CDR3 size: 14 residues. Germline V gives CDR1 KGHSH, CDR2 LQKENI.

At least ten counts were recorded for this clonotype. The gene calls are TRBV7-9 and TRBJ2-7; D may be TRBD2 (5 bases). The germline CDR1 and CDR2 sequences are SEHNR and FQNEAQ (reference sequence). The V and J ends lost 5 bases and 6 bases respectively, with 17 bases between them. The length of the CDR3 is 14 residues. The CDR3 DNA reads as TGTGCCAGCAGCCCCGCCGCGGCGGGTTCCGAGCAGTACTTC. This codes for CASSPAAAGSEQYF.

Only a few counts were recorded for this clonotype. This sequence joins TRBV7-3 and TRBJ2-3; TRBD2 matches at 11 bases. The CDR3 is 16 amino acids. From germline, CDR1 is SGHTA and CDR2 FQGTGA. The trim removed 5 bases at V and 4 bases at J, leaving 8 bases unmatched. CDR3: CASSLYPSGRPDTQYF. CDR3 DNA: TGTGCCAGCAGCCTATACCCTAGCGGGAGGCCAGATACGCAGTATTTT. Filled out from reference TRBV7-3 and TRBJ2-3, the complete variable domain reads GAGVSQTPSNKVTEKGKYVELRCDPISGHTALYWYRQSLGQGPEFLIYFQGTGAADDSGLPNDRFFAVRPEGSVSTLKIQRTERGDSAVYLCASSLYPSGRPDTQYFGPGTRLTVL.

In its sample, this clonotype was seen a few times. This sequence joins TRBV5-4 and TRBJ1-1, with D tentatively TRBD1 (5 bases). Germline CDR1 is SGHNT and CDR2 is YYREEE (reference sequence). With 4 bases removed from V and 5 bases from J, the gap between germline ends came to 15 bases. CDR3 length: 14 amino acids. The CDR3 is CASSKGGGVTEAFF. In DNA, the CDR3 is TGTGCCAGCAGCAAGGGCGGGGGGGTTACTGAAGCTTTCTTT.

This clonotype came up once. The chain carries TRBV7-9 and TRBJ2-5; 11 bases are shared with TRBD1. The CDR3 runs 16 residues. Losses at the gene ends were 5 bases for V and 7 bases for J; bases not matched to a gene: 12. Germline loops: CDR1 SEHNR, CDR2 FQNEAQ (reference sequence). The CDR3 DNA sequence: TGTGCCAGCAGCCCAGGTCGGACAGGGGGCTTCGGGACCCAGTACTTC. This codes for CASSPGRTGGFGTQYF. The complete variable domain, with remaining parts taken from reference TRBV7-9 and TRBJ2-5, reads DTGVSQNPRHKITKRGQNVTFRCDPISEHNRLYWYRQTLGQGPEFLTYFQNEAQLEKSRLLSDRFSAERPKGSFSTLEIQRTEQGDSAMYLCASSPGRTGGFGTQYFGPGTRLLVL.

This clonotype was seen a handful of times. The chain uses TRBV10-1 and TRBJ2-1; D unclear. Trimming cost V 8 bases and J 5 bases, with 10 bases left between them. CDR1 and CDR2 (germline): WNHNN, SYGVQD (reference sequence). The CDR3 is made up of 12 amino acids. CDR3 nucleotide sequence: TGCGCCAGCGTGAAGGCCCACAATGAGCAGTTCTTC. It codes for CASVKAHNEQFF.

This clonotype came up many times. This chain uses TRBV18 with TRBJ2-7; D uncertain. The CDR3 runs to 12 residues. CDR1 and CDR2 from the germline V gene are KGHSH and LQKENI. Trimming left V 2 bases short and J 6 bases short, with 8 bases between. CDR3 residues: CASSPDFREQYF. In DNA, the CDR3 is TGTGCCAGCTCACCAGATTTCCGCGAGCAGTACTTC. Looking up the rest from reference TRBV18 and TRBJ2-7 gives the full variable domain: NAGVMQNPRHLVRRRGQEARLRCSPMKGHSHVYWYRQLPEEGLKFMVYLQKENIIDESGMPKERFSAEFPKEGPSILRIQQVVRGDSAAYFCASSPDFREQYFGPGTRLTVT.

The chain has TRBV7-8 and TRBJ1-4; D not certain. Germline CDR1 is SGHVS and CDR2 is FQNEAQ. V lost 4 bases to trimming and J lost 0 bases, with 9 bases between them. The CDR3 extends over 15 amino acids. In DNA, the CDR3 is TGTGCCAGCAGCTGGTCAGCTCCAACTAATGAAAAACTGTTTTTT. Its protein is CASSWSAPTNEKLFF.

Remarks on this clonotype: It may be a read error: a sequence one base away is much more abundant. For the CDR3, the DNA is TGTGCCAGCAGAACGGGCTCCTACAATGAGCAGTCCTTC. Amino acids: CASRTGSYNEQSF. This chain joins TRBV2 and TRBJ2-1; D call uncertain. CDR1 and CDR2 (germline): SNHLY, FYNNEI. CDR3 length: 13 residues.

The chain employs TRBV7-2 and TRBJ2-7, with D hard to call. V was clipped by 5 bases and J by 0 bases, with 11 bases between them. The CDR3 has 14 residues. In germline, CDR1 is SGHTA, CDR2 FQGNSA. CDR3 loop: CASSIRALSYEQYF. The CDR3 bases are TGTGCCAGCAGCATCCGGGCTCTCTCCTACGAGCAGTACTTC.